This TCR beta chain was profiled in a study of T cell repertoires in cytomegalovirus infection. Each CDR3 protein is one row after TCRdb ran MiXCR on the reads. The table has more than 500,000 distinct CDR3 sequences, approximately 17% seen once. The germline CDR1 and CDR2 sequences are DFQATT and SNEGSKA (reference sequence). V shed 0 bases and J shed 4 bases, with 3 bases lying between them. The CDR3 is made up of 11 amino acids. This clonotype was counted only a few times. The TCR originated in a human donor in good health (CMV status not recorded). Some clones in this sample may be carry-over from other donors' samples. Sequencing used CD8+ T cells from PBMCs. The chain has TRBV20-1 and TRBJ1-2, with unresolved D. The CDR3 DNA reads as TGCAGTGCTAGAGATGGCTATGGCTACACCTTC. Protein: CSARDGYGYTF.